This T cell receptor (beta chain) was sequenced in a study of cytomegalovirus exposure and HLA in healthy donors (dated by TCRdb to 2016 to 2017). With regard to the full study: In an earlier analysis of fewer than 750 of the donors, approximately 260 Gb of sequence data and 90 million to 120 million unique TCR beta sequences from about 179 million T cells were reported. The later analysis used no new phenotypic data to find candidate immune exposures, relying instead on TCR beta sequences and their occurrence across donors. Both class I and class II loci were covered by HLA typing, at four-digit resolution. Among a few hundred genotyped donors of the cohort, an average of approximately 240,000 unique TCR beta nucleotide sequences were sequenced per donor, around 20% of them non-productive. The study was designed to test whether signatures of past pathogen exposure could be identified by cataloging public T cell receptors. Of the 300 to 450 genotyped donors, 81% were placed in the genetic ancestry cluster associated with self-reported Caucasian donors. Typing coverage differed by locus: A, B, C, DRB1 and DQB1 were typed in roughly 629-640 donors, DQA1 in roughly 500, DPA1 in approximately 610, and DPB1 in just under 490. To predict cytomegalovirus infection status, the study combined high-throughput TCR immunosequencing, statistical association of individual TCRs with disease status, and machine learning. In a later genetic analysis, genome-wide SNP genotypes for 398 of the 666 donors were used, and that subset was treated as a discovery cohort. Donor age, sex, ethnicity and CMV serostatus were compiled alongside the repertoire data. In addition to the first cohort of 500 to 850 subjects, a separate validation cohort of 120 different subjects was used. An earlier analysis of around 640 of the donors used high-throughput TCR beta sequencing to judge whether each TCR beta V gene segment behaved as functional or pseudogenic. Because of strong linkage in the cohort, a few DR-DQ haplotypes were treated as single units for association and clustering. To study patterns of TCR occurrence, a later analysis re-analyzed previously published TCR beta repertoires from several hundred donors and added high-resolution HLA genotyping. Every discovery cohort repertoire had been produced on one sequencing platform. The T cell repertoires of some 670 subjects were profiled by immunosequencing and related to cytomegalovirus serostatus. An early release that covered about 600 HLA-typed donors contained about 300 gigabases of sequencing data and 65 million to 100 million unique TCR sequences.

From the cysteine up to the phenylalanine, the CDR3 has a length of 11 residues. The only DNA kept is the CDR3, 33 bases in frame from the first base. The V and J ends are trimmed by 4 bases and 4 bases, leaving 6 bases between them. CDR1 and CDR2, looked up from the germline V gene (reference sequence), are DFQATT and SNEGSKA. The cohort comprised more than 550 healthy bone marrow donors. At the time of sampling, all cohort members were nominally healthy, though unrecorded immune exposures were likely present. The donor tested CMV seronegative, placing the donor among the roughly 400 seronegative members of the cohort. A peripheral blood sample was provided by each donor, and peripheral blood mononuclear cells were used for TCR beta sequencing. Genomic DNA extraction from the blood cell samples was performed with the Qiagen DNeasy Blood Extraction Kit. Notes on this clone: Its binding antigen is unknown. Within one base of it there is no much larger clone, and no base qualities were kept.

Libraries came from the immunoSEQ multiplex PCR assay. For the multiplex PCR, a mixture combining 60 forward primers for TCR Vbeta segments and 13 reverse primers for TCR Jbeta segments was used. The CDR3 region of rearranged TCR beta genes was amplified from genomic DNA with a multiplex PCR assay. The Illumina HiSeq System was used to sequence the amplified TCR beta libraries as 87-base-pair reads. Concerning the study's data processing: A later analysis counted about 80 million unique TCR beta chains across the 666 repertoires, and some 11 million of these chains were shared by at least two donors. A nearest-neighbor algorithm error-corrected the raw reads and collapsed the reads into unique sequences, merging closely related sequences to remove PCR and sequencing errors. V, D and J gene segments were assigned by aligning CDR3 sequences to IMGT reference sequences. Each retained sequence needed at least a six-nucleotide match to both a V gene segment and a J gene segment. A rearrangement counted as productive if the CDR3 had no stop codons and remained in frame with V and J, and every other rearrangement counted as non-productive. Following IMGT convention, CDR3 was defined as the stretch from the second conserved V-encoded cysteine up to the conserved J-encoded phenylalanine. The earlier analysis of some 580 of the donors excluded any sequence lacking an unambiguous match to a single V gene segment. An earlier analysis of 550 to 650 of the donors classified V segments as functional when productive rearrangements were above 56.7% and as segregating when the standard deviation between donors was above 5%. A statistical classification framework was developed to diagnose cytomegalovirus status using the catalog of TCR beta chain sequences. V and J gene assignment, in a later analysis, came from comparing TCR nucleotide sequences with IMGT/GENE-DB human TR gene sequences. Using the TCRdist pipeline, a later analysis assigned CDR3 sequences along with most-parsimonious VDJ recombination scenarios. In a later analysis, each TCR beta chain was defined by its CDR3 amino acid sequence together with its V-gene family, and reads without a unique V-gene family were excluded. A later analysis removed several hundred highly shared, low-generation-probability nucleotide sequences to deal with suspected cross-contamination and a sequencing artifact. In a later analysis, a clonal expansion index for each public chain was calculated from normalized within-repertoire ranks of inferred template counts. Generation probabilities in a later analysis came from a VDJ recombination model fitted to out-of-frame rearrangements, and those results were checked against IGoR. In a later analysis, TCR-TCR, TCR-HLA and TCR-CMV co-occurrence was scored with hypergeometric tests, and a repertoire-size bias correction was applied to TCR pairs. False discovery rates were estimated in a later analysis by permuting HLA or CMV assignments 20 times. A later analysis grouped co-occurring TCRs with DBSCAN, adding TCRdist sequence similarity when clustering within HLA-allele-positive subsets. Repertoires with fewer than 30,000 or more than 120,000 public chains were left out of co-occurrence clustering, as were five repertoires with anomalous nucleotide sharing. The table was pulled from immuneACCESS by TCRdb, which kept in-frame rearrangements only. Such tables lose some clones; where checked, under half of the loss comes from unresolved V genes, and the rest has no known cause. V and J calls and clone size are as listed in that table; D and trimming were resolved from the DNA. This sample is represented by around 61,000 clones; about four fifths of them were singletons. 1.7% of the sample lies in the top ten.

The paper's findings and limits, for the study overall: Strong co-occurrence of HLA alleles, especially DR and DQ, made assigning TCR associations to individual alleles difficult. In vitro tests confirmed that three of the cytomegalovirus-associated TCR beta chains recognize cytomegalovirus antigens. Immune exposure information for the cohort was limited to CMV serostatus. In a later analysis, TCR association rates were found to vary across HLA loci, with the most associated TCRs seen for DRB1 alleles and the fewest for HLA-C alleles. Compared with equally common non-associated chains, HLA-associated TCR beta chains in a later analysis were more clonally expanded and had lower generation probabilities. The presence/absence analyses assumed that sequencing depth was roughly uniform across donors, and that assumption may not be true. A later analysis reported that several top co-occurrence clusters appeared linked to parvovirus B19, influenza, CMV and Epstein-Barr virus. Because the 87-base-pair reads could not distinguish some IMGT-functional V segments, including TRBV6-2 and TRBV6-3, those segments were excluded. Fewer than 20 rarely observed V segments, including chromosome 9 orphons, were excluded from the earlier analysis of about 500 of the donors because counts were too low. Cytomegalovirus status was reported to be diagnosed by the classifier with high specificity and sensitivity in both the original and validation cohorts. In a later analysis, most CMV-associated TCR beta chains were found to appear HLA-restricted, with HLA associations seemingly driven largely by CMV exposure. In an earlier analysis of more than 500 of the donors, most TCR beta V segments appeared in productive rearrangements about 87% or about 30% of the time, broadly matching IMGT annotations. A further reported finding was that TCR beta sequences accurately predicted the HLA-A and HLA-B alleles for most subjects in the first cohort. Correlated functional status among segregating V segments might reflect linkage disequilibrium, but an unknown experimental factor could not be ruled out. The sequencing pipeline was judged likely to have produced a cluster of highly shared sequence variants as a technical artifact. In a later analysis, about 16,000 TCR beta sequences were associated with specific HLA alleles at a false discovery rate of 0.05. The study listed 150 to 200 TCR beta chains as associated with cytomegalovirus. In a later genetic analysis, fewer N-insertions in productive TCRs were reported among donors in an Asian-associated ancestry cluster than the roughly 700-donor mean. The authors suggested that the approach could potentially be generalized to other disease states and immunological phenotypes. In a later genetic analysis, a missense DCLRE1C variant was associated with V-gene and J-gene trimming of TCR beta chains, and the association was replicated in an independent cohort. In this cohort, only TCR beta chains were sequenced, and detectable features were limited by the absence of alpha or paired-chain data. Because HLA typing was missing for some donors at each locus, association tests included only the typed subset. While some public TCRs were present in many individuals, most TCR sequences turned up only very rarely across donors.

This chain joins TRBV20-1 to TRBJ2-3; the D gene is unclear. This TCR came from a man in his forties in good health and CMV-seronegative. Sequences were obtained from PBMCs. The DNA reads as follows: TGCAGTGCTACACAGTCAGATACGCAGTATTTT. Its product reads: CSATQSDTQYF.